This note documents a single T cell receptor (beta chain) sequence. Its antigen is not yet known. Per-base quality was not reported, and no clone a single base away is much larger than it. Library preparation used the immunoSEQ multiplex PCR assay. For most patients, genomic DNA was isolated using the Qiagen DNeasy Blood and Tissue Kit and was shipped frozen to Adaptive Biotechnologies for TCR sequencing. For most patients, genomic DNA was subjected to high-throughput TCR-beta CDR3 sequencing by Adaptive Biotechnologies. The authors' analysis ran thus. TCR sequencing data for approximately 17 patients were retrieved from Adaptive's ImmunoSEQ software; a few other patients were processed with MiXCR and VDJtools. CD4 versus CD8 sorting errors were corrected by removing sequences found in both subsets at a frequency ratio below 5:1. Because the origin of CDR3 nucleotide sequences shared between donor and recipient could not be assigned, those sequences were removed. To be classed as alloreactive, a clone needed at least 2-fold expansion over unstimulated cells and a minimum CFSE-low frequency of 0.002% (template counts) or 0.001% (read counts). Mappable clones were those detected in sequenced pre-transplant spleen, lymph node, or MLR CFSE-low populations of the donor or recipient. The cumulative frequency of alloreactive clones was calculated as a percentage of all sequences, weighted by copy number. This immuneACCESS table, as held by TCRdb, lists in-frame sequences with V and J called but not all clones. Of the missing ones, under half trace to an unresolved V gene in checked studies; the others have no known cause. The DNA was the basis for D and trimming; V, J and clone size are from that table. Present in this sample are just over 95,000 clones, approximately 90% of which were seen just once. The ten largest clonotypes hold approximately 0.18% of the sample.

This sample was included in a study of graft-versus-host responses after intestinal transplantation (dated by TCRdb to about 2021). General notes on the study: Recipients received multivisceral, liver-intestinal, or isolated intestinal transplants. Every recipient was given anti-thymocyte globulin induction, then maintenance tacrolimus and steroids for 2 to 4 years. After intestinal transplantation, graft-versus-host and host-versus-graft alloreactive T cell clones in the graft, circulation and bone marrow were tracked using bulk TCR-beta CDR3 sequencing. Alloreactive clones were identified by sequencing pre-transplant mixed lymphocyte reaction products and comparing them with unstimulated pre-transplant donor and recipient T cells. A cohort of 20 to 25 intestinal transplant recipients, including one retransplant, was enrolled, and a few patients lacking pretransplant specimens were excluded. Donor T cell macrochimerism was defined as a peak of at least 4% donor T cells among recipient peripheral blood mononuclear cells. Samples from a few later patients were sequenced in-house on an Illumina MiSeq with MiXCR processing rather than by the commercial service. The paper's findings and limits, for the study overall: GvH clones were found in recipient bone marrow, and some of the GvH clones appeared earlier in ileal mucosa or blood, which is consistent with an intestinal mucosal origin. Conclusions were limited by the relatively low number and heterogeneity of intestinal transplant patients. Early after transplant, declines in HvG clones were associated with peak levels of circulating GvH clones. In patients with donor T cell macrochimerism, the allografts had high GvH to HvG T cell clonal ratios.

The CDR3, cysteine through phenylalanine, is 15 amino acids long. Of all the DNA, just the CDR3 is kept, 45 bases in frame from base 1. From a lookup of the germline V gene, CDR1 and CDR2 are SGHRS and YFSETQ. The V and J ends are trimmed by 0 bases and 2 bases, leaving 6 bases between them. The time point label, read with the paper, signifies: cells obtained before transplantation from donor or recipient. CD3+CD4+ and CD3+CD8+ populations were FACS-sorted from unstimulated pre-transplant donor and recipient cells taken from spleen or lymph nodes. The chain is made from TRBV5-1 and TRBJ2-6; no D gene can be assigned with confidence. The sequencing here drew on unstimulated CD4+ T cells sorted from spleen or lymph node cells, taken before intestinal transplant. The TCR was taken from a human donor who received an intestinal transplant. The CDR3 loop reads CASSLAQAGANVLTF. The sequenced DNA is TGCGCCAGCAGCTTGGCCCAGGCTGGGGCCAACGTCCTGACTTTC.